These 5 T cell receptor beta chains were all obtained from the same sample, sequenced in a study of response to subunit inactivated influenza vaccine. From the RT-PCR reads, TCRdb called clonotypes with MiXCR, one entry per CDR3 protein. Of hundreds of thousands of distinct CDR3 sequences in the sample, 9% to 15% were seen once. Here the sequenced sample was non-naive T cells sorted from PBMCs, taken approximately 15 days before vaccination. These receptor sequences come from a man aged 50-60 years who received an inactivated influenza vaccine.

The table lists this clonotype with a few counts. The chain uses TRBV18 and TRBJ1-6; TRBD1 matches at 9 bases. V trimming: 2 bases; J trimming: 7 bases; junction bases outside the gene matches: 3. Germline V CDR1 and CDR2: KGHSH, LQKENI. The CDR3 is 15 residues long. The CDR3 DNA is TGTGCCAGCTCACCAAGGACAGGGGACAATTCACCCCTCCACTTT. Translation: CASSPRTGDNSPLHF.

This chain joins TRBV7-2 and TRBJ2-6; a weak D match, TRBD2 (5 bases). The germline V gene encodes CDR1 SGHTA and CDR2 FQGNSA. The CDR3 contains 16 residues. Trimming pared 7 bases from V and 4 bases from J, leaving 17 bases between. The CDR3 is CASTVTGSYGANVLTF. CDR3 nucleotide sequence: TGTGCCAGCACCGTAACGGGGTCTTACGGGGCCAACGTCCTGACTTTC.

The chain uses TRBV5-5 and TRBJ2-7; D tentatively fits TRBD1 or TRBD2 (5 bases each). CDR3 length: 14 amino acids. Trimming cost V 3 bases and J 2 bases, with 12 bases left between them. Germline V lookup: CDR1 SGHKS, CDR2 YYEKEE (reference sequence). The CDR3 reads CASSWGTDTYEQYF. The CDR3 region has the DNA TGTGCCAGCAGCTGGGGGACCGACACCTACGAGCAGTACTTC.

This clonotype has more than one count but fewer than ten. The CDR3 nucleotides read TGCAGTGCTTCTACAGGGGCCTGGGAGACCCAGTACTTC. Translation: CSASTGAWETQYF. The rearrangement uses TRBV20-1 and TRBJ2-5, with 7 bases matching TRBD1. Germline values: CDR1 DFQATT, CDR2 SNEGSKA (reference sequence). CDR3 length equals 13 residues. Trimming at V came to 5 bases and at J to 5 bases, leaving 8 bases not matched to a gene.

The CDR3, as DNA: TGCGCCAGCAGCTTGGGGCTAGTTAGGTCTACAGATACGCAGTATTTT. Amino acids: CASSLGLVRSTDTQYF. The V call is TRBV5-1, the J call TRBJ2-3, with unresolved D. This CDR3 comprises 16 residues. V was cut by 0 bases and J by 3 bases, with 14 bases left in between. Germline lookup yields CDR1 SGHRS and CDR2 YFSETQ. Using reference TRBV5-1 and TRBJ2-3 for the parts outside the CDR3, the full variable domain is KAGVTQTPRYLIKTRGQQVTLSCSPISGHRSVSWYQQTPGQGLQFLFEYFSETQRNKGNFPGRFSGRQFSNSRSEMNVSTLELGDSALYLCASSLGLVRSTDTQYFGPGTRLTVL.